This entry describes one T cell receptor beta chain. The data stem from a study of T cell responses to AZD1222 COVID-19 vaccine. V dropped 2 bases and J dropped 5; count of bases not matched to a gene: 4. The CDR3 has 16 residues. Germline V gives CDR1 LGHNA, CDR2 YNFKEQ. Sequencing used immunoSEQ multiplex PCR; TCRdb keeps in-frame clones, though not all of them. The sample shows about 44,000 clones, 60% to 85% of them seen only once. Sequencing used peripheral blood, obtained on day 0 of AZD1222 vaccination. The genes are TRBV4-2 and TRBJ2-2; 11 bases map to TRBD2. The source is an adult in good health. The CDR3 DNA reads TGTGCCAGCAGCCAACGACTAGCGGGGTATACCGGGGAGCTGTTTTTT. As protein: CASSQRLAGYTGELFF.